This T cell receptor (beta chain) was profiled in a study of control samples from healthy donors and cancer patients. The CDR3 totals 15 residues. Germline V gene sequence: CDR1 LGHNA, CDR2 YSLEER. V shed 4 bases and J shed 1 base, with 12 bases lying between them. TCRdb's copy holds only in-frame clones and misses some; the assay was immunoSEQ multiplex PCR. The data hold 50,000 to 75,000 clones, with 65% to 90% observed a single time. The V gene is TRBV4-3, the J gene TRBJ2-3; a possible D gene is TRBD2 (6 bases). This TCR was sampled from a middle-aged man in good health. Material for sequencing was blood. The CDR3 here is CASSPGGAGTDTQYF. CDR3 bases: TGCGCCAGCAGCCCCGGCGGGGCTGGCACAGATACGCAGTATTTT.